This T cell receptor (beta chain) was identified in a study of T-cell reconstitution after alpha-beta-depleted transplantation in children. Ten or more counts support this clonotype. The target antigen is unknown. Study-level results: Hyperexpanded clones declined; after one year, newly produced T cells mostly supplied diversity. By about two months after transplant, alpha-beta T cells reportedly arose from several hundred graft clones that had expanded. Some patients owed their high day-60 TCRbeta diversity to surviving recipient T cells and thymic progenitors.

Unique molecular identifiers were used to barcode this TCRbeta library. TCRdb re-called the PCR reads with MiXCR, one entry per CDR3 protein. The repertoire includes 330,000 or so distinct CDR3 sequences, 10% of them detected once, and 7% to 9.5% sits in the top ten. Germline V gene lookup returns CDR1 MDHEN and CDR2 SYDVKM. The CDR3 covers 12 residues. V lost 8 bases, J lost 5 bases, and 12 bases lay in between. This sequence originates from a boy in the first two years of life with acute myeloid leukemia, due to receive a stem cell transplant. This chain connects TRBV28 to TRBJ2-5; D uncertain. The source material was PBMCs, sampled before TCRalphabeta/CD19-depleted stem cell transplant. The CDR3 DNA reads as TGTGCCAGCTCCGATTATTTGGAGACCCAGTACTTC. This sequence encodes CASSDYLETQYF.